The 21 T cell receptor beta chains reported below all come from one sample, sequenced in a study of PD-1 blockade in classical Hodgkin lymphoma. Libraries were prepared by immunoSEQ multiplex PCR; TCRdb keeps only in-frame clonotypes and omits some of them. This table holds about 7,900 clones, roughly 86% found once. Following autologous stem cell transplantation, relapse occurred in every patient, and exposure to brentuximab vedotin varied. Through magnetic negative selection, CD8+ T cells were separated from PBMCs that had been thawed. The sequencing here drew on CD8+ T cells from blood, taken at baseline. The source is a human donor with classical Hodgkin lymphoma.

The chain couples TRBV28 to TRBJ2-7; 7 nucleotides match TRBD1. The junction had 6 bases not matched to a gene; V was cut back by 8 bases and J by 2 bases. Germline CDR1 and CDR2: MDHEN and SYDVKM. The CDR3 contains 13 residues. CDR3 in DNA: TGTGCCAGCCGACTGACAGGGACCTACGAGCAGTACTTC. This gives the protein CASRLTGTYEQYF.

The J gene is TRBJ1-5, the V gene TRBV19; weak D call: TRBD1 (5 bases). Per the germline V gene, CDR1 is LNHDA and CDR2 is SQIVND (reference sequence). The V end lost 5 bases, the J end lost 7 bases, and 9 bases lay between the germline ends. The CDR3 consists of 12 residues. The CDR3 DNA reads as TGTGCCAGTAGTCGGGGCGGGCAGCCCCAGCATTTT. Translating it yields CASSRGGQPQHF.

This chain connects TRBV7-6 to TRBJ1-1, with 7 bases lining up with TRBD1. Trimming at V came to 5 bases and at J to 0 bases, leaving 12 bases not matched to a gene. The germline CDR1 and CDR2 sequences are SGHVS and FNYEAQ. CDR3 length: 17 amino acids. The CDR3 nucleotides are TGTGCCAGCAGCCCGAGGGGACAGTTCAGCATGAACACTGAAGCTTTCTTT. Amino acids: CASSPRGQFSMNTEAFF.

V usage is TRBV6-5 and J usage is TRBJ1-1; no firm D call. The CDR3 runs 13 residues. CDR1 is MNHEY, CDR2 SVGAGI, per germline. Trimming cost V 9 bases and J 1 base, with 12 bases left between them. CDR3 loop: CASGRTANTEAFF. The DNA for the CDR3 is TGTGCCAGTGGAAGGACCGCGAACACTGAAGCTTTCTTT.

The chain joins TRBV18 to TRBJ2-4, with D unresolved. The CDR3 is made up of 16 amino acids. V shed 3 bases and J shed 5 bases, with 17 bases lying between them. Germline V lookup: CDR1 KGHSH, CDR2 LQKENI. The CDR3 nucleotides are TGTGCCAGCTCACCCGTTGTGAGGTTTCGGGAAAACATTCAGTACTTC. This sequence encodes CASSPVVRFRENIQYF.

The chain carries TRBV5-4 and TRBJ2-7; no firm D call. This CDR3 region has 13 residues. The germline V gene encodes CDR1 SGHNT and CDR2 YYREEE (reference sequence). V was pared by 0 bases and J by 3 bases, with 7 bases between. Written as DNA, the CDR3 is TGTGCCAGCAGCTTGGATTACGACTACGAGCAGTACTTC. Residues: CASSLDYDYEQYF.

This chain uses TRBV9 with TRBJ1-2; possibly TRBD1 for D (6 bases). Germline CDR1 SGDLS, CDR2 YYNGEE. V lost 0 bases to trimming and J lost 0 bases, with 12 bases between them. This CDR3 region has 16 residues. CDR3 sequence reads: CASSVDRAIPNYGYTF. In DNA form, the CDR3 reads TGTGCCAGCAGCGTAGACAGGGCTATCCCTAACTATGGCTACACCTTC. The variable domain in full, completed from reference TRBV9 and TRBJ1-2, reads DSGVTQTPKHLITATGQRVTLRCSPRSGDLSVYWYQQSLDQGLQFLIQYYNGEERAKGNILERFSAQQFPDLHSELNLSSLELGDSALYFCASSVDRAIPNYGYTFGSGTRLTVV.

CDR3 sequence: CASSPPADTIYF. The CDR3 DNA reads TGTGCCAGCTCACCACCAGCTGACACCATATATTTT. V gene TRBV18 combines with J gene TRBJ1-3; D not certain. The ends were cut back, 0 bases at V and 8 bases at J, with 5 bases in the middle. The length of the CDR3 is 12 residues. Germline values: CDR1 KGHSH, CDR2 LQKENI.

J is TRBJ2-5 and V is TRBV11-2; 9 bases are shared with TRBD2. Germline V gene lookup returns CDR1 SGHAT and CDR2 FQNNGV. After removal of 5 bases from V and 5 bases from J, the junction contained 15 bases not matched to a gene. CDR3 length equals 17 residues. This CDR3 is CASSRIDLAGVGETQYF. The DNA for the CDR3 is TGTGCCAGCAGCCGGATAGACTTAGCGGGAGTCGGGGAGACCCAGTACTTC.

The gene calls are TRBV27 and TRBJ2-7, with D possibly TRBD1 on 5 matching bases. There are 13 residues in the CDR3. Germline-derived CDR1 and CDR2 are MNHEY and SMNVEV (reference sequence). The ends were cut back, 4 bases at V and 4 bases at J, with 11 bases in the middle. The CDR3: CASSYSQGYEQYF. CDR3 coding DNA: TGTGCCAGCAGTTACTCTCAGGGTTACGAGCAGTACTTC.

The genes are TRBV5-4 and TRBJ1-2, with D possibly TRBD1 on 5 matching bases. Germline V CDR1 and CDR2: SGHNT, YYREEE (reference sequence). The CDR3 sequence is 17 residues long. V was pared by 0 bases and J by 0 bases, with 15 bases between. The CDR3 nucleotides are TGTGCCAGCAGCTTGGGTCTTGGGACTGCACCTAACTATGGCTACACCTTC. Translated: CASSLGLGTAPNYGYTF.

CDR3 DNA sequence: TGTGCCAGCAGCTTAAGTCCTACCGTGGGAAACGAGCAGTACTTC. The encoded protein is CASSLSPTVGNEQYF. This chain links TRBV7-8 with TRBJ2-7; D is uncertain. Germline CDR1 SGHVS, CDR2 FQNEAQ. The V and J ends lost 2 bases and 5 bases respectively, with 16 bases between them. The CDR3 consists of 15 residues. Based on the CDR3 plus reference TRBV7-8 and TRBJ2-7, the full variable domain is GAGVSQSPRYKVAKRGQDVALRCDPISGHVSLFWYQQALGQGPEFLTYFQNEAQLDKSGLPSDRFFAERPEGSVSTLKIQRTQQEDSAVYLCASSLSPTVGNEQYFGPGTRLTVT.

The chain recombines TRBV5-6 with TRBJ2-1; 8 bases are a match to TRBD2. Losses at the gene ends were 0 bases for V and 3 bases for J; bases not matched to a gene: 8. CDR3 length: 17 residues. From germline, CDR1 is SGHDT and CDR2 YYEEEE. CDR3 DNA: TGTGCCAGCAGCTTGGGCTCTACTAGCGGTTACTACAATGAGCAGTTCTTC. This translates into CASSLGSTSGYYNEQFF.

The CDR3 DNA follows: TGTGCCATCAGTGGCTTTGGGCGGGGCGCGAACACCGGGGAGCTGTTTTTT. It encodes CAISGFGRGANTGELFF. The V gene is TRBV10-3, the J gene TRBJ2-2; tentatively, D is TRBD2 (6 bases). This CDR3 comprises 17 residues. Germline lookup yields CDR1 ENHRY and CDR2 SYGVKD. V was pared by 4 bases and J by 0 bases, with 15 bases between.

The table lists this clone with a count of one. The rearrangement links TRBV7-4 to TRBJ2-7, with 7 bases lining up with TRBD1. Germline CDR1 reads SGHVT; CDR2 reads SQSDAQ. The CDR3 runs to 14 residues. Trimming at V came to 1 base and at J to 2 bases, leaving 2 bases not matched to a gene. The CDR3 is CASSLDRGPYEQYF. CDR3 nucleotide sequence: TGTGCCAGCAGCTTAGATAGGGGGCCCTACGAGCAGTACTTC. The entire variable domain, with the rest obtained from reference TRBV7-4 and TRBJ2-7, is as follows: GAGVSQSPRYKVAKRGRDVALRCDSISGHVTLYWYRQTLGQGSEVLTYSQSDAQRDKSGRPSGRFSAERPERSVSTLKIQRTEQGDSAVYLCASSLDRGPYEQYFGPGTRLTVT.

V and J are TRBV5-1 and TRBJ2-7; tentatively, D is TRBD1 (5 bases). V dropped 1 base and J dropped 2 bases, with 16 bases sitting between them. The V gene's germline CDR1 is SGHRS and CDR2 YFSETQ. CDR3 length: 16 amino acids. The CDR3 reads CASSLPGLRSAYEQYF. The CDR3 DNA sequence: TGCGCCAGCAGCTTGCCAGGGCTTCGTTCTGCCTACGAGCAGTACTTC.

The gene calls are TRBV6-5 and TRBJ1-1; D is ambiguous. Germline loops: CDR1 MNHEY, CDR2 SVGAGI. The CDR3 is made up of 11 amino acids. V dropped 2 bases and J dropped 8 bases, with 6 bases sitting between them. The CDR3 here is CASSYRVEAFF. In DNA form, the CDR3 reads TGTGCCAGCAGTTACAGAGTCGAAGCTTTCTTT.

The chain has TRBV19 and TRBJ1-5, with D perhaps TRBD1 (5 bases). Trimming left V 7 bases short and J 0 bases short, with 16 bases between. The germline gives CDR1 LNHDA, CDR2 SQIVND (reference sequence). The CDR3 has 16 amino acids. CDR3: CASKRGLWGSNQPQHF. In nucleotides, the CDR3 is TGTGCCAGTAAGCGGGGCCTATGGGGTAGCAATCAGCCCCAGCATTTT.

In its sample, this clone was seen once. J is TRBJ2-3 and V is TRBV5-4; 7 positions agree with TRBD2. The CDR3 covers 14 residues. The germline V gene encodes CDR1 SGHNT and CDR2 YYREEE (reference sequence). V lost 0 bases to trimming and J lost 3 bases; unmatched junction nucleotides: 1. This chain's CDR3 is CASSLGSGTDTQYF. CDR3 coding DNA: TGTGCCAGCAGCTTGGGTAGCGGGACAGATACGCAGTATTTT.

The rearrangement links TRBV6-5 to TRBJ2-5; D is uncertain. Judging by the DNA end, TRBJ2-7 fits better; the J call may be wrong. The CDR3 covers 11 residues. Germline assignment: CDR1 MNHEY and CDR2 SVGAGI. CDR3 DNA sequence: TGTGCCAGCCGCAAGGGATACGAGCAGTACTTC. Encoded protein: CASRKGYEQYF.

This chain connects TRBV30 to TRBJ2-5; 8 bases fit TRBD1. This CDR3 comprises 18 residues. CDR1 is GTSNPN and CDR2 is SVGIG in the germline V gene (reference sequence). With 6 bases clipped from V and 2 bases from J, the junction kept 20 bases outside the gene matches. This CDR3 is CACGGRTGQVGPQETQYF. Here the CDR3 DNA reads TGTGCCTGCGGAGGTAGGACAGGGCAGGTTGGGCCGCAAGAGACCCAGTACTTC. Based on the CDR3 plus reference TRBV30 and TRBJ2-5, the full variable domain is SQTIHQWPATLVQPVGSPLSLECTVEGTSNPNLYWYRQAAGRGLQLLFYSVGIGQISSEVPQNLSASRPQDRQFILSSKKLLLSDSGFYLCACGGRTGQVGPQETQYFGPGTRLLVL.